The rows below give T cell receptor beta chains drawn from one sample of a study of T cell repertoires in ileal Crohn's disease. Profiled with immunoSEQ multiplex PCR; TCRdb holds only in-frame clones, not every one. The profile shows about 3,700 clones, less than 75% of them singletons. Sequencing was carried out using ileal tissue. These receptors were obtained from an adult with Crohn's disease. The CDR3 runs from the conserved cysteine through the conserved F or W. The order of the fields is CDR3 length, V gene, J gene, clone size, D gene, CDR3 DNA, CDR3 protein. A D gene is named only where the DNA matches it firmly. Not all rows give a size; the values are once, few, many and, for expanded clones, a class.

CDR3 length: 13
V gene: TRBV5-1
J gene: TRBJ1-2
clone size: -
D gene: -
CDR3 DNA: TGCGCCAGCAGCCCGGGGTTCTCTGAAGGCTACACCTTC
CDR3 protein: CASSPGFSEGYTF

CDR3 length: 14
V gene: TRBV7-9
J gene: TRBJ2-7
clone size: few
D gene: -
CDR3 DNA: TGTGCCAGCAGCTTGGGCGTAGCGGCTGGCGAGCAGTACTTC
CDR3 protein: CASSLGVAAGEQYF

CDR3 length: 14
V gene: TRBV19
J gene: TRBJ2-7
clone size: -
D gene: -
CDR3 DNA: TGTGCCAGTAGTATGGGACGGCGGGGCTACGAGCAGTACTTC
CDR3 protein: CASSMGRRGYEQYF

CDR3 length: 17
V gene: TRBV28
J gene: TRBJ1-1
clone size: -
D gene: TRBD1
CDR3 DNA: TGTGCCAGCAGTTTATTGGGGACAGGGGGCCAGAACACCGAAGCTTTCTTT
CDR3 protein: CASSLLGTGGQNTEAFF

CDR3 length: 12
V gene: TRBV28
J gene: TRBJ1-2
clone size: -
D gene: -
CDR3 DNA: TGTGCCAGCAGTTTAGGAGGGCACGGCTACACCTTC
CDR3 protein: CASSLGGHGYTF

CDR3 length: 14
V gene: TRBV5-6
J gene: TRBJ2-2
clone size: -
D gene: -
CDR3 DNA: TGTGCCAGCAGCTTGCTCCCCGGGGGCGGGGAGCTGTTTTTT
CDR3 protein: CASSLLPGGGELFF

CDR3 length: 15
V gene: TRBV4-1
J gene: TRBJ1-2
clone size: -
D gene: -
CDR3 DNA: TGCGCCAGCAGCCAAGATATTTGGGCGGGCTATGGCTACACCTTC
CDR3 protein: CASSQDIWAGYGYTF

CDR3 length: 13
V gene: TRBV11-2
J gene: TRBJ2-7
clone size: -
D gene: -
CDR3 DNA: TGTGCCAGCAGCTTAGATGGAGCTACGGAGCAGTACTTC
CDR3 protein: CASSLDGATEQYF

CDR3 length: 14
V gene: TRBV2
J gene: TRBJ1-6
clone size: -
D gene: -
CDR3 DNA: TGTGCCAGCAGAGTTCCTCCAGGCGTTTCACCCCTCCACTTT
CDR3 protein: CASRVPPGVSPLHF

CDR3 length: 16
V gene: TRBV4-1
J gene: TRBJ2-2
clone size: once
D gene: TRBD1
CDR3 DNA: TGCGCCAGCAGCCAACTGGGACAGGGTTTGATCGGGGAGCTGTTTTTT
CDR3 protein: CASSQLGQGLIGELFF

CDR3 length: 14
V gene: TRBV27
J gene: TRBJ2-2
clone size: -
D gene: TRBD1
CDR3 DNA: TGTGCCAGCAGGGGGACAGCGAACACCGGGGAGCTGTTTTTT
CDR3 protein: CASRGTANTGELFF

CDR3 length: 11
V gene: TRBV20-1
J gene: TRBJ1-2
clone size: -
D gene: -
CDR3 DNA: TGCAGTGCTAGAGACCCCGGGGGCTACACCTTC
CDR3 protein: CSARDPGGYTF

CDR3 length: 14
V gene: TRBV27
J gene: TRBJ2-7
clone size: -
D gene: -
CDR3 DNA: TGTGCCAGCAGTTTCGTTACTAACTCCTACGAGCAGTACTTC
CDR3 protein: CASSFVTNSYEQYF

CDR3 length: 15
V gene: TRBV6-5
J gene: TRBJ2-6
clone size: -
D gene: TRBD1
CDR3 DNA: TGTGCCAGCAGTGGTACAGGGGCTGGGGCCAACGTCCTGACTTTC
CDR3 protein: CASSGTGAGANVLTF

CDR3 length: 16
V gene: TRBV9
J gene: TRBJ2-3
clone size: few
D gene: TRBD2
CDR3 DNA: TGTGCCAGCAGCTCCGCCAAGCGGGGTCCCACAGATACGCAGTATTTT
CDR3 protein: CASSSAKRGPTDTQYF

CDR3 length: 13
V gene: TRBV19
J gene: TRBJ1-4
clone size: -
D gene: TRBD1
CDR3 DNA: TGTGCCAGCTTAGACAGGGCCACTGAAAAACTGTTTTTT
CDR3 protein: CASLDRATEKLFF

CDR3 length: 11
V gene: TRBV25-1
J gene: TRBJ2-5
clone size: -
D gene: -
CDR3 DNA: TGTGCCAGCAGTCATTCTCGGGAGCAGTACTTC
CDR3 protein: CASSHSREQYF

CDR3 length: 12
V gene: TRBV11-2
J gene: TRBJ2-7
clone size: -
D gene: -
CDR3 DNA: TGTGCCAGCAGCCCAGGGGACTACGAGCAGTACTTC
CDR3 protein: CASSPGDYEQYF

CDR3 length: 15
V gene: TRBV7-3
J gene: TRBJ2-3
clone size: few
D gene: -
CDR3 DNA: TGTGCCAGCAGCCCCCACCATAGCTTTTCAGATACGCAGTATTTT
CDR3 protein: CASSPHHSFSDTQYF

CDR3 length: 17
V gene: TRBV4-1
J gene: TRBJ1-4
clone size: few
D gene: TRBD1
CDR3 DNA: TGCGCCAGCAGCAACCGACAGGGGGCAGGCTCTAATGAAAAACTGTTTTTT
CDR3 protein: CASSNRQGAGSNEKLFF

CDR3 length: 13
V gene: TRBV2
J gene: TRBJ1-2
clone size: -
D gene: -
CDR3 DNA: TGTGCCAGCAGTGGGGACAACAACTATGGCTACACCTTC
CDR3 protein: CASSGDNNYGYTF

CDR3 length: 14
V gene: TRBV6-5
J gene: TRBJ2-7
clone size: -
D gene: TRBD1
CDR3 DNA: TGTGCCAGCAGTTGGGGACAGCAGTCCTACGAGCAGTACTTC
CDR3 protein: CASSWGQQSYEQYF